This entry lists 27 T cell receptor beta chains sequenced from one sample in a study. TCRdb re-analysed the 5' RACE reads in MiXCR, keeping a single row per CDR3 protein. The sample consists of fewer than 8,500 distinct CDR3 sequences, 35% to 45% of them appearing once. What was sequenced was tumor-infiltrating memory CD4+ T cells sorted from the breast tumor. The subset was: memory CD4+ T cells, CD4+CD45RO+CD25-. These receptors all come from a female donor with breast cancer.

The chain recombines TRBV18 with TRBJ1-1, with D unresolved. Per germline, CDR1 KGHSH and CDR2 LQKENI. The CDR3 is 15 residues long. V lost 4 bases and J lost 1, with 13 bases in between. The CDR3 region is CASSLRRESNTEAFF. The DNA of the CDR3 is TGTGCCAGCTCACTAAGGAGAGAATCGAACACTGAAGCTTTCTTT.

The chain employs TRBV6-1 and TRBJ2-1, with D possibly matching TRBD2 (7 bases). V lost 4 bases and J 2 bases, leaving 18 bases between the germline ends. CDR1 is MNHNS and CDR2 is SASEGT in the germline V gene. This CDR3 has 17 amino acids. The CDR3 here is CASSGARGGGPYNEQFF. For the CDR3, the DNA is TGTGCCAGCAGTGGGGCCCGTGGGGGGGGGCCCTACAATGAGCAGTTCTTC.

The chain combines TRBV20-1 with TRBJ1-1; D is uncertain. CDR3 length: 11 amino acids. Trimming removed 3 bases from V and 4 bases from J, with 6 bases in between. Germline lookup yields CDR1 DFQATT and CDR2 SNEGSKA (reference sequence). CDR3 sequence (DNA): TGCAGTGCTAGCCCAAGCACTGAAGCTTTCTTT. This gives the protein CSASPSTEAFF.

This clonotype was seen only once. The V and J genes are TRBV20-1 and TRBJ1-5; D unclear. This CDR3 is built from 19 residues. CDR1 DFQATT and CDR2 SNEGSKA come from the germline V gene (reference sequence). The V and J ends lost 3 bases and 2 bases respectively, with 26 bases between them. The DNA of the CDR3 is TGCAGTGCTAGGAGTATGGCTTTCGCAGCTGGCTATGGCAATCAGCCCCAGCATTTT. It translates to CSARSMAFAAGYGNQPQHF.

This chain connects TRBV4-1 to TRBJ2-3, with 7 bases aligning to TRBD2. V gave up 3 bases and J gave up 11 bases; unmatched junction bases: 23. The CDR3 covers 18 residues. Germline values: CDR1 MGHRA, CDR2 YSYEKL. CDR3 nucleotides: TGCGCCAGCAGCCAGGGCGCGGGGGTGGTCTCCCCGAATATGGTGCAGTATTTT. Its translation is CASSQGAGVVSPNMVQYF.

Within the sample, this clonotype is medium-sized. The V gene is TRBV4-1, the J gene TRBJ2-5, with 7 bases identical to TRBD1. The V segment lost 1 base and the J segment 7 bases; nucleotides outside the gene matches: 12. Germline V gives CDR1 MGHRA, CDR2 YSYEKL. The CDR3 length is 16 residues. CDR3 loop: CASSQVGGQVTGTQYF. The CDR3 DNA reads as TGCGCCAGCAGCCAAGTCGGTGGACAGGTAACGGGGACCCAGTACTTC.

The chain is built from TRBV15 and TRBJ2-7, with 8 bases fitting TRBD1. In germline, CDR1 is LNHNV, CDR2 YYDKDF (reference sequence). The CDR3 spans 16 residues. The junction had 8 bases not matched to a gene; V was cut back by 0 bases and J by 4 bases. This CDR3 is CATSRETPGGFYEQYF. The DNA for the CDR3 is TGTGCCACCAGCAGAGAAACCCCAGGGGGCTTTTACGAGCAGTACTTC.

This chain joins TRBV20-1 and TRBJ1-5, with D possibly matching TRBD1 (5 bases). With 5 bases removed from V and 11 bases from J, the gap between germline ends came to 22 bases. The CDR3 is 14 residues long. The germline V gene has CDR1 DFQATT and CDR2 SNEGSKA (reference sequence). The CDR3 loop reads CSALGDRRYKAQHF. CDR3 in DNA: TGCAGTGCTTTAGGGGACCGGAGGTATAAGGCCCAGCATTTT.

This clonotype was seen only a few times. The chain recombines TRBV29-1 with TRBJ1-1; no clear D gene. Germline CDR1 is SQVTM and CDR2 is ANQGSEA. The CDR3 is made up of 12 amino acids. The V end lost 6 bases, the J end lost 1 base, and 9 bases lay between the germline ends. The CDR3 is CSVGAGNTEAFF. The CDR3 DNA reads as TGCAGCGTCGGAGCGGGGAACACTGAAGCTTTCTTT. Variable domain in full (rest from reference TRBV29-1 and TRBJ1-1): SAVISQKPSRDICQRGTSLTIQCQVDSQVTMMFWYRQQPGQSLTLIATANQGSEATYESGFVIDKFPISRPNLTFSTLTVSNMSPEDSSIYLCSVGAGNTEAFFGQGTRLTVV.

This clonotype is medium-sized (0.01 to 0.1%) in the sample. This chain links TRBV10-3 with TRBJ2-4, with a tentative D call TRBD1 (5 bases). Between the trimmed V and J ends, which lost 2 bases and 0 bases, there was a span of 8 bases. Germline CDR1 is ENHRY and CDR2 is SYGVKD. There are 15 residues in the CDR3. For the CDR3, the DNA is TGTGCCATCAGTGAGGGGGCCATAGCCAAAAACATTCAGTACTTC. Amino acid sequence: CAISEGAIAKNIQYF.

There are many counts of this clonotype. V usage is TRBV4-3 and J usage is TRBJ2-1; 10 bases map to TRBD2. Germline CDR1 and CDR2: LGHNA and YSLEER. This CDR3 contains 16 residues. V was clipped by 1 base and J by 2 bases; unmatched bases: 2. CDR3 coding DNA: TGCGCCAGCAGCCAAGGTCTAGCGGGAGCCTACAATGAGCAGTTCTTC. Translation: CASSQGLAGAYNEQFF.

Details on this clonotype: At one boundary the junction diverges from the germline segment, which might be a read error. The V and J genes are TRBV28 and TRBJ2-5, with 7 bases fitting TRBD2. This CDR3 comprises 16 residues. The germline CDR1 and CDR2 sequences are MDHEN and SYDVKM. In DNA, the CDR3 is TGTGCCAGCAGTTCCTTGGCGGGAGTGCGACAAGGGACCCAGCACTTC. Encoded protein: CASSSLAGVRQGTQHF.

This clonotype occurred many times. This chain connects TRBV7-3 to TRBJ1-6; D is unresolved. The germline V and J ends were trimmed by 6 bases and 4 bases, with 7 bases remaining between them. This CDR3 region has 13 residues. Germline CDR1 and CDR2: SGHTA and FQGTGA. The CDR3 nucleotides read TGTGCCAGCAGTCAAGGGTATAATTCACCCCTCCACTTT. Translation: CASSQGYNSPLHF.

The CDR3 sequence is CASSEWRTGSTEAFF. In DNA form, the CDR3 reads TGTGCCAGCAGTGAATGGAGGACAGGGAGCACTGAAGCTTTCTTT. The chain couples TRBV6-1 to TRBJ1-1; TRBD1 agrees at 8 bases. V lost 2 bases and J lost 4; bases outside the gene matches: 6. Germline-derived CDR1 and CDR2 are MNHNS and SASEGT. The CDR3 has 15 amino acids.

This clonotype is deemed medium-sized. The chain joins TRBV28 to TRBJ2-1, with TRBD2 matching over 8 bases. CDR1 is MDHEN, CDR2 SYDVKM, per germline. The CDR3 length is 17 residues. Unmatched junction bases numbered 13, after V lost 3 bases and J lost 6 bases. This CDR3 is CASSLIALGTRANEQFF. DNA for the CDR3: TGTGCCAGCAGTTTGATCGCACTAGGGACTAGGGCCAATGAGCAGTTCTTC.

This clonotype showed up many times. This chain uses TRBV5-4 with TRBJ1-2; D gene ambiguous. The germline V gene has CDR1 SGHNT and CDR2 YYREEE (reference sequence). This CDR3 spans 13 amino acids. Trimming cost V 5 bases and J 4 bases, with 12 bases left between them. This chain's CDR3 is CASSSDGGYGYTF. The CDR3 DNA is TGTGCCAGCAGTTCCGACGGAGGCTATGGCTACACCTTC. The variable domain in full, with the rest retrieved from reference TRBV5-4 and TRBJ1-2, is ETGVTQSPTHLIKTRGQQVTLRCSSQSGHNTVSWYQQALGQGPQFIFQYYREEENGRGNFPPRFSGLQFPNYSSELNVNALELDDSALYLCASSSDGGYGYTFGSGTRLTVV.

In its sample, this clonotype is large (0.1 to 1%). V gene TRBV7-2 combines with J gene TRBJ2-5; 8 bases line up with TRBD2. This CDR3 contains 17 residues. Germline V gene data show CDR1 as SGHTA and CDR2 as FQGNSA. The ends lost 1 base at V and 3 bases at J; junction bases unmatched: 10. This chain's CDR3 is CASSLVAPGRGEETQYF. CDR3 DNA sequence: TGTGCCAGCAGCTTAGTCGCTCCCGGGCGGGGGGAAGAGACCCAGTACTTC.

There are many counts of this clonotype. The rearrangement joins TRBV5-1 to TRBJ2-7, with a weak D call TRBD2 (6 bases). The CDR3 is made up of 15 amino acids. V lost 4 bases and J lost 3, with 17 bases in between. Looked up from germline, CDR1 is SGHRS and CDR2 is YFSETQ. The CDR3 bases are TGCGCCAGCAGCCTAGGGAGCGGGCCGAACTACGAGCAGTACTTC. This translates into CASSLGSGPNYEQYF.

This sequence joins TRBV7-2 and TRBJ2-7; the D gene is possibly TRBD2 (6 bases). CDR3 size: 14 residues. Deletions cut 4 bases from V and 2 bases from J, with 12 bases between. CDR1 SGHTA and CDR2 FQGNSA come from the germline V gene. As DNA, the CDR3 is TGTGCCAGCAGCTCCCGGACTATCCCCTACGAGCAGTACTTC. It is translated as CASSSRTIPYEQYF.

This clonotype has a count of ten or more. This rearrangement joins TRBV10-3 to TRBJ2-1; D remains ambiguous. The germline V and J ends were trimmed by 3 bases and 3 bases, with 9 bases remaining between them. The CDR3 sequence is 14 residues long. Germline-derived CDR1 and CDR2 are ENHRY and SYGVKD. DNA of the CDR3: TGTGCCATCAGTGACTTCGTAAGCTACAATGAGCAGTTCTTC. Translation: CAISDFVSYNEQFF.

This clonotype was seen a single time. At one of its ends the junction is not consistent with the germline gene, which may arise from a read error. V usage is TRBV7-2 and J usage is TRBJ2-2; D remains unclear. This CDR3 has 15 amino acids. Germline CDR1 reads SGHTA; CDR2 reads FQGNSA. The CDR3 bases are TGTGCCGGCAGCTTATTACCGGATGACACCGGGGAGCTGTTTTTT. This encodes CAGSLLPDDTGELFF. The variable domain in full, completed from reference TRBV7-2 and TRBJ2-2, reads GAGVSQSPSNKVTEKGKDVELRCDPISGHTALYWYRQSLGQGLEFLIYFQGNSAPDKSGLPSDRFSAERTGGSVSTLTIQRTQQEDSAVYLCAGSLLPDDTGELFFGEGSRLTVL.

The chain's CDR3 is CASGPPSGYTF. Here the CDR3 DNA reads TGTGCCAGCGGCCCACCGAGCGGCTACACCTTC. This chain joins TRBV6-1 and TRBJ1-2; D unresolved. The V end was cut by 8 bases, the J end by 8 bases, with 12 bases between. Looked up from germline, CDR1 is MNHNS and CDR2 is SASEGT. The CDR3 has 11 amino acids.

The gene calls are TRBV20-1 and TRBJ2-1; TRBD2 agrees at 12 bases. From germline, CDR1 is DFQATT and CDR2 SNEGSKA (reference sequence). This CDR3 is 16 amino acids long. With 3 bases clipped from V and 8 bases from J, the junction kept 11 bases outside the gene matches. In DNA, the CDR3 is TGCAGTGCTAGGGGGGCTAGCGGGAGGGCCTCGTATGAGCAGTTCTTC. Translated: CSARGASGRASYEQFF.

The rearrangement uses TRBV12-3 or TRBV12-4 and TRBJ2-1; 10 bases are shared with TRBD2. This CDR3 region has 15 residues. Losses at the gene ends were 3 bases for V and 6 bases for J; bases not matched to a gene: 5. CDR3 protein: CASSLISGRSNEQFF. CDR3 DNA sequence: TGTGCCAGCAGTTTGATTAGCGGGAGGAGCAATGAGCAGTTCTTC.

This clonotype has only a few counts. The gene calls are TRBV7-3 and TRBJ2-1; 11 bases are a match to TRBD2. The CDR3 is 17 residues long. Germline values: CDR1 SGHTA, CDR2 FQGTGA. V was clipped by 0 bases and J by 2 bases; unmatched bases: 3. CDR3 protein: CASSLTGLAVTYNEQFF. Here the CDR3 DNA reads TGTGCCAGCAGCTTAACGGGACTAGCGGTTACCTACAATGAGCAGTTCTTC.

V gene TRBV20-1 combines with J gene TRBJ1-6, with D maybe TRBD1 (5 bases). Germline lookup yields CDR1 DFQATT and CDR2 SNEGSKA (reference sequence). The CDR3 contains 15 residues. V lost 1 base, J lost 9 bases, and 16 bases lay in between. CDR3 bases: TGCAGTGCTAGAGGGGGGTCAGGTGATGGTTCACCCCTCCACTTT. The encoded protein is CSARGGSGDGSPLHF.

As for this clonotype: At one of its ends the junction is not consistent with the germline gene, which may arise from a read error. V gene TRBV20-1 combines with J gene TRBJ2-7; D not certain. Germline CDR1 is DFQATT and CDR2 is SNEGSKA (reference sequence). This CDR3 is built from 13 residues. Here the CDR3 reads CSAVTLPTYERYF. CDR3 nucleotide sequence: TGCAGTGCGGTGACTCTCCCTACCTACGAGCGGTACTTC.